The 27 T cell receptor beta chains presented below share a single source sample, sequenced in a study of blood T cells in healthy people across ages. A J-beta primer mix and a sample-barcoded 5' primer were used in a second PCR of roughly 6 to 11 cycles. TCRdb re-derived calls from the 5' RACE reads in MiXCR, one entry per CDR3 protein. This table holds over a million distinct CDR3 sequences, less than 45% found once. Material: blood. These receptors came from a woman aged 18-29 years in good health.

The V call is TRBV30, the J call TRBJ1-5; D is possibly TRBD1 (5 bases). Trimming pared 2 bases from V and 4 bases from J, leaving 9 bases between. Germline V gives CDR1 GTSNPN, CDR2 SVGIG (reference sequence). The CDR3 is 13 amino acids. This chain's CDR3 is CAWSWRGNQPQHF. The CDR3 DNA reads as TGTGCCTGGAGTTGGAGGGGAAATCAGCCCCAGCATTTT. Drawing the rest from reference TRBV30 and TRBJ1-5, the complete variable domain is SQTIHQWPATLVQPVGSPLSLECTVEGTSNPNLYWYRQAAGRGLQLLFYSVGIGQISSEVPQNLSASRPQDRQFILSSKKLLLSDSGFYLCAWSWRGNQPQHFGDGTRLSIL.

In its sample, this clonotype was seen many times. CDR3 residues: CASSSTGNTEAFF. DNA of the CDR3: TGTGCCAGCAGCTCTACAGGGAACACTGAAGCTTTCTTT. The chain couples TRBV7-9 to TRBJ1-1; D perhaps matches TRBD1 (5 bases). Germline V gene data show CDR1 as SEHNR and CDR2 as FQNEAQ (reference sequence). The CDR3 covers 13 residues. Trimming stripped 4 bases from V and 1 base from J, with 7 bases between.

This clonotype was detected a few times. This chain links TRBV24-1 with TRBJ2-1; D is unresolved. The CDR3 totals 13 residues. The germline gives CDR1 KGHDR, CDR2 SFDVKD. Trimming stripped 4 bases from V and 5 bases from J, with 8 bases between. The CDR3 spells CATSETSHNEQFF. Here the CDR3 DNA reads TGTGCCACCAGTGAAACCAGCCACAATGAGCAGTTCTTC.

This clonotype was counted at least ten times. V is TRBV12-3 or TRBV12-4 and J is TRBJ1-4; D unclear. V was trimmed by 4 bases and J by 0 bases, leaving 6 bases between them. The CDR3 spans 14 residues. This CDR3 is CASSSAATNEKLFF. The CDR3 coding sequence is TGTGCCAGCAGTTCAGCGGCAACTAATGAAAAACTGTTTTTT.

This clonotype was picked up a small number of times. V gene TRBV11-2 combines with J gene TRBJ2-5; TRBD2 agrees at 8 bases. This CDR3 contains 15 residues. V shed 3 bases and J 2 bases; nucleotides not matched to a gene: 5. The germline V gene encodes CDR1 SGHAT and CDR2 FQNNGV. CDR3 sequence reads: CASSFSGMEQETQYF. CDR3 sequence (DNA): TGTGCCAGCAGCTTTAGCGGGATGGAACAAGAGACCCAGTACTTC.

The rearrangement joins TRBV15 to TRBJ2-5; D is unresolved. This CDR3 is 15 amino acids long. Germline CDR1 LNHNV, CDR2 YYDKDF (reference sequence). Trimming shortened V by 3 bases and J by 0 bases, and 11 bases separated the two germline ends. The CDR3 here is CATSRRKRDQETQYF. The CDR3 nucleotides are TGTGCCACCAGCAGGAGAAAACGGGACCAAGAGACCCAGTACTTC.

This sequence joins TRBV7-9 and TRBJ2-1; possibly TRBD2 for D (5 bases). Trimming shortened V by 1 base and J by 7 bases, and 11 bases separated the two germline ends. The length of the CDR3 is 14 residues. The V gene's germline CDR1 is SEHNR and CDR2 FQNEAQ (reference sequence). Written as DNA, the CDR3 is TGTGCCAGCAGCTTAGAGGGTTGGGAGAATGAGCAGTTCTTC. Its protein product is CASSLEGWENEQFF.

The rearrangement uses TRBV29-1 and TRBJ2-1; D remains unclear. Germline loops: CDR1 SQVTM, CDR2 ANQGSEA. This CDR3 region has 14 residues. The CDR3 is CIERRANSYNEQFF. The CDR3 DNA sequence: TGCATCGAGAGAAGGGCCAACTCCTACAATGAGCAGTTCTTC.

The V and J genes are TRBV7-9 and TRBJ2-1; D may be TRBD2 (5 bases). The CDR3 runs to 14 residues. The germline CDR1 and CDR2 sequences are SEHNR and FQNEAQ (reference sequence). The germline V and J ends were trimmed by 8 bases and 2 bases, with 13 bases remaining between them. As DNA, the CDR3 is TGTGCCAGCGCCCGAGGAGCGGCCTACAATGAGCAGTTCTTC. It translates to CASARGAAYNEQFF.

This clonotype was observed a few times. The chain carries TRBV30 and TRBJ2-3; tentatively, D is TRBD1 or TRBD2 (5 bases each). The germline CDR1 and CDR2 sequences are GTSNPN and SVGIG (reference sequence). V dropped 2 bases and J dropped 0 bases, with 6 bases sitting between them. The CDR3 extends over 13 amino acids. The CDR3 sequence is CAWSWDSTDTQYF. CDR3 nucleotides: TGTGCCTGGAGTTGGGACAGCACAGATACGCAGTATTTT.

This chain joins TRBV15 and TRBJ2-1; 11 nucleotides align to TRBD2. CDR1 is LNHNV and CDR2 is YYDKDF in the germline V gene (reference sequence). V gave up 3 bases and J gave up 4 bases; unmatched junction bases: 2. CDR3 length equals 15 residues. The CDR3 spells CATSRTSGAYNEQFF. CDR3 nucleotide sequence: TGTGCCACCAGCAGGACTAGCGGGGCTTACAATGAGCAGTTCTTC.

This clonotype was picked up a small number of times. CDR3 coding DNA: TGTGCCACCAGTGATTTGCGGGCTAGCGAGGATTTTCTTGAGCAGTTCTTC. Its protein product is CATSDLRASEDFLEQFF. The rearrangement links TRBV24-1 to TRBJ2-1, with a tentative D call TRBD2 (6 bases). In germline, CDR1 is KGHDR, CDR2 SFDVKD. The V end lost 0 bases, the J end lost 9 bases, and 20 bases lay between the germline ends. This CDR3 is 17 amino acids long.

This clonotype was counted between two and nine times. The CDR3 loop is CASTQTVTDTQYF. The CDR3 DNA reads as TGTGCCAGCACCCAGACAGTAACAGATACGCAGTATTTT. The J gene is TRBJ2-3, the V gene TRBV28, with D tentatively TRBD1 (5 bases). CDR3 length equals 13 residues. Trimming cost V 7 bases and J 3 bases, with 11 bases left between them. Looked up from germline, CDR1 is MDHEN and CDR2 is SYDVKM.

To note about this clonotype: This could be a read error, since a much larger clone is one nucleotide away. CDR3 in amino acids: CASSAGTSGSDEQYF. The CDR3 nucleotides read TGTGCCAGCAGTGCAGGGACTAGCGGGAGTGATGAGCAGTACTTC. The J gene is TRBJ2-5, the V gene TRBV6-4, with 14 positions matching TRBD2. The CDR3 consists of 15 residues. Trimming took 4 bases from V and 11 from J; bases not matched to a gene: 9. The germline gives CDR1 MRHNA, CDR2 SNTAGT.

In its sample, this clonotype was seen a few times. The chain employs TRBV6-5 and TRBJ2-2; 12 nucleotides match TRBD2. J gave up 4 bases and V 2 bases, and 5 bases lay outside the gene matches. This CDR3 is built from 17 residues. The V gene's germline CDR1 is MNHEY and CDR2 SVGAGI. As DNA, the CDR3 is TGTGCCAGCAGTTACGGGACTAGCGGGTTTGCCACCGGGGAGCTGTTTTTT. Its translation is CASSYGTSGFATGELFF.

This clonotype has more than one count but fewer than ten. V is TRBV4-2 and J is TRBJ2-1; 12 positions match TRBD2. CDR3 size: 16 residues. Unmatched junction bases numbered 5, after V lost 0 bases and J lost 8 bases. The germline V gene encodes CDR1 LGHNA and CDR2 YNFKEQ. The CDR3 spells CASSQDDGLAGYEQFF. The CDR3 DNA sequence: TGTGCCAGCAGCCAAGATGACGGACTAGCGGGATATGAGCAGTTCTTC.

This clonotype was observed a few times. This chain links TRBV9 with TRBJ2-3, with TRBD2 matching 13 bases. The germline V gene has CDR1 SGDLS and CDR2 YYNGEE. CDR3 length: 18 residues. V gave up 0 bases and J gave up 1 base; unmatched junction bases: 5. The CDR3 DNA is TGTGCCAGCAGCGTAGTGAGGACTAGCGGGGGTGGCACAGATACGCAGTATTTT. This encodes CASSVVRTSGGGTDTQYF.

This clonotype has only a few counts. This chain connects TRBV29-1 to TRBJ2-1; TRBD2 aligns across 10 bases. Losses at the gene ends were 6 bases for V and 4 bases for J; bases not matched to a gene: 6. The germline gives CDR1 SQVTM, CDR2 ANQGSEA. CDR3 length: 14 amino acids. The CDR3 loop reads CSVELAGPYNEQFF. In nucleotides, the CDR3 is TGCAGCGTAGAACTAGCGGGACCTTACAATGAGCAGTTCTTC.

The chain joins TRBV6-6 to TRBJ1-1; 9 nucleotides agree with TRBD1. The V gene's germline CDR1 is MNHNY and CDR2 SVGAGI (reference sequence). Trimming removed 7 bases from V and 5 bases from J; junction bases left unmatched: 5. The CDR3 is 13 residues long. CDR3 nucleotides: TGTGCCAGCACGGACAGGGGATGGACTGAAGCTTTCTTT. This encodes CASTDRGWTEAFF.

V usage is TRBV20-1 and J usage is TRBJ2-3; D could derive from TRBD1 or TRBD2 (5 bases each). V lost 5 bases to trimming and J lost 2 bases, with 14 bases between them. In germline, CDR1 is DFQATT, CDR2 SNEGSKA (reference sequence). This CDR3 is 14 amino acids long. The CDR3 DNA sequence: TGCAGTGCTGCCGGGGCCTCCTCCACAGATACGCAGTATTTT. Translation: CSAAGASSTDTQYF.

The genes are TRBV7-9 and TRBJ1-2; D gene unclear. The CDR3 length is 16 residues. The V and J ends lost 2 bases and 4 bases respectively, with 17 bases between them. Germline V gene lookup returns CDR1 SEHNR and CDR2 FQNEAQ (reference sequence). The CDR3 DNA follows: TGTGCCAGCAGCTTAACCCTGAAGGAAAGACTCTATGGCTACACCTTC. Translating it yields CASSLTLKERLYGYTF.

The chain couples TRBV7-2 to TRBJ2-1; 11 bases fit TRBD2. J gave up 5 bases and V 4 bases, and 7 bases lay outside the gene matches. The germline CDR1 and CDR2 sequences are SGHTA and FQGNSA. The CDR3 has 16 amino acids. This CDR3 is CASSSIPGLADNEQFF. CDR3 coding DNA: TGTGCCAGCAGCTCTATACCGGGACTAGCGGACAATGAGCAGTTCTTC.

The genes are TRBV10-3 and TRBJ2-2; TRBD1 matches 7 bases. Germline V gene lookup returns CDR1 ENHRY and CDR2 SYGVKD. With V trimmed by 4 bases and J by 3 bases, 5 bases remained unmatched. This CDR3 contains 15 residues. The CDR3 here is CAISGGTEDTGELFF. CDR3 in DNA: TGTGCCATCAGTGGAGGGACAGAAGACACCGGGGAGCTGTTTTTT.

This sequence joins TRBV12-3 or TRBV12-4 and TRBJ2-3; 12 bases are a match to TRBD2. V lost 6 bases to trimming and J lost 2 bases; unmatched junction nucleotides: 6. The CDR3 totals 16 residues. The CDR3 spells CASSPGLAGFTDTQYF. CDR3 sequence (DNA): TGTGCCAGCAGCCCCGGACTAGCGGGATTCACAGATACGCAGTATTTT.

This clonotype was picked up a small number of times. The chain uses TRBV27 and TRBJ1-1, with D possibly TRBD1 on 6 matching bases. Germline CDR1 reads MNHEY; CDR2 reads SMNVEV (reference sequence). V lost 5 bases, J lost 9 bases, and 10 bases lay in between. The CDR3 runs to 11 residues. CDR3 DNA: TGTGCCAGCAGTACCGACAGGCAAGCTTTCTTT. Protein product: CASSTDRQAFF.

The genes are TRBV14 and TRBJ2-7; D is ambiguous. CDR1 is SGHDN and CDR2 is FVKESK in the germline V gene. The CDR3 length is 15 residues. V lost 0 bases and J lost 0, with 9 bases in between. CDR3 protein: CASSQDAWSSYEQYF. The CDR3 DNA is TGTGCCAGCAGCCAAGATGCGTGGAGCTCCTACGAGCAGTACTTC.

This clonotype appeared a few times. CDR3 loop: CSAYSSYEQYF. The CDR3 DNA reads as TGCAGTGCTTATAGCTCCTACGAGCAGTACTTC. The rearrangement joins TRBV20-1 to TRBJ2-7; no clear D gene. The CDR3 totals 11 residues. CDR1 and CDR2 (germline): DFQATT, SNEGSKA (reference sequence). Trimming shortened V by 5 bases and J by 0 bases, and 5 bases separated the two germline ends.